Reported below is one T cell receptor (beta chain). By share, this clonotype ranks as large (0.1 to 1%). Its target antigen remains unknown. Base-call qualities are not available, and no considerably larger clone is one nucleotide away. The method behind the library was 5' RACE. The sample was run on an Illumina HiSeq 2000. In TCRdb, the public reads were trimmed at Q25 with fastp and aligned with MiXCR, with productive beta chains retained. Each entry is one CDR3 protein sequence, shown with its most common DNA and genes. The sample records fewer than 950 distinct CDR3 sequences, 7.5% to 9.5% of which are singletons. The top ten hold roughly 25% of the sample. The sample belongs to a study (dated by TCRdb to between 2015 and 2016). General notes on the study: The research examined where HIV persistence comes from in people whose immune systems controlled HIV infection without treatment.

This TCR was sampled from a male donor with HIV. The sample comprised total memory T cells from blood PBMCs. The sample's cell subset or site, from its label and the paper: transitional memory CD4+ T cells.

In nucleotides, the sequence is TGTGCCATCGGGACTAGAAATGAGCAGTTCTTC. Its translation is CAIGTRNEQFF. This chain joins TRBV10-3 to TRBJ2-1, with TRBD2 identical over 8 junction bases. V and J are trimmed by 8 bases and 7 bases, and the gene matches miss 1 base of the junction. The germline V gene gives CDR1 as ENHRY and CDR2 as SYGVKD. Taken from cysteine to phenylalanine, the CDR3 has 11 residues. Of the read, only the CDR3 DNA is kept; its 33 bases are in frame from base 1.